Shown below are 25 T cell receptor beta chains from a single sample sequenced in a study of blood T cell repertoires in COVID-19. The repertoire was sequenced with immunoSEQ multiplex PCR; TCRdb's copy has only in-frame clones and lacks some. The sample yields 250,000 to 350,000 clones, approximately 91% seen once. The sequencing sample was made of peripheral blood. The source is a woman under 40 with COVID-19, enrolled during active disease.

About this clone itself: This sample includes further DNA sequences coding for the same CDR3. The chain employs TRBV19 and TRBJ1-1; D is unclear. This CDR3 is built from 12 residues. Trimming shortened V by 3 bases and J by 4 bases, and 6 bases separated the two germline ends. Germline values: CDR1 LNHDA, CDR2 SQIVND (reference sequence). The CDR3 sequence is CASSIRGTEAFF. DNA for the CDR3: TGTGCCAGTAGTATCCGGGGCACTGAAGCTTTCTTT. Looking up the rest from reference TRBV19 and TRBJ1-1 gives the full variable domain: DGGITQSPKYLFRKEGQNVTLSCEQNLNHDAMYWYRQDPGQGLRLIYYSQIVNDFQKGDIAEGYSVSREKKESFPLTVTSAQKNPTAFYLCASSIRGTEAFFGQGTRLTVV.

This clone is a singleton in its sample. The chain couples TRBV30 to TRBJ1-4; D not resolved. The V end lost 2 bases, the J end lost 7 bases, and 11 bases lay between the germline ends. The germline V gene encodes CDR1 GTSNPN and CDR2 SVGIG (reference sequence). This CDR3 is 13 amino acids long. In DNA form, the CDR3 reads TGTGCCTGGAGTATTCAACTAGCTGAAAAACTGTTTTTT. Amino acids: CAWSIQLAEKLFF.

The chain employs TRBV7-9 and TRBJ1-2; weak D call: TRBD1 (6 bases). The CDR3 has 15 residues. Germline lookup yields CDR1 SEHNR and CDR2 FQNEAQ (reference sequence). V was clipped by 5 bases and J by 6 bases, with 19 bases between them. The DNA of the CDR3 is TGTGCCAGCAGCAAACCGGGACAAATAGTCCATGGCTACACCTTC. Protein sequence: CASSKPGQIVHGYTF.

The chain employs TRBV16 and TRBJ1-1, with D unclear. Germline CDR1 reads KGHSY; CDR2 reads FQNENV. V lost 0 bases to trimming and J lost 8 bases, with 10 bases between them. This CDR3 contains 13 residues. The CDR3 DNA reads TGTGCCAGCAGCCAATCGCGAGGCTTCGAAGCTTTCTTT. Amino acids: CASSQSRGFEAFF. The complete variable domain, with remaining parts taken from reference TRBV16 and TRBJ1-1, reads GEEVAQTPKHLVRGEGQKAKLYCAPIKGHSYVFWYQQVLKNEFKFLISFQNENVFDETGMPKERFSAKCLPNSPCSLEIQATKLEDSAVYFCASSQSRGFEAFFGQGTRLTVV.

In this sample, this clone turned up once. This chain connects TRBV27 to TRBJ1-6, with D possibly matching TRBD1 (5 bases). V was cut by 4 bases and J by 7 bases, with 14 bases left in between. Germline CDR1 is MNHEY and CDR2 is SMNVEV (reference sequence). This CDR3 has 15 residues. CDR3 region: CASSSTTGLNSPLHF. For the CDR3, the DNA is TGTGCCAGCAGTTCAACTACAGGACTAAATTCACCCCTCCACTTT.

This chain links TRBV9 with TRBJ1-1; TRBD1 might be the D (5 bases). The germline V gene has CDR1 SGDLS and CDR2 YYNGEE. The CDR3 covers 14 residues. Trimming took off 4 bases at V and 4 bases at J, with 14 bases between the two ends. The CDR3 nucleotides are TGTGCCAGCAGCCTCTCCCAGGGCGGCACTGAAGCTTTCTTT. Residues: CASSLSQGGTEAFF.

Here the CDR3 DNA reads TGTGCCAGCACCGTCCGGGGAGGGGGGTTCGGAAACACCATATATTTT. The encoded protein is CASTVRGGGFGNTIYF. The rearrangement uses TRBV28 and TRBJ1-3; a weak D match, TRBD1 (6 bases). V lost 7 bases and J 4 bases, leaving 20 bases between the germline ends. CDR1 is MDHEN and CDR2 is SYDVKM in the germline V gene. The CDR3 is 16 residues long.

CDR3 residues: CASSSPGQGSYEQYF. The CDR3 coding sequence is TGTGCCAGCAGCTCTCCGGGACAGGGCTCTTACGAGCAGTACTTC. The genes are TRBV7-9 and TRBJ2-7, with 9 bases identical to TRBD1. The germline CDR1 and CDR2 sequences are SEHNR and FQNEAQ (reference sequence). The ends lost 4 bases at V and 4 bases at J; junction bases unmatched: 8. The CDR3 contains 15 residues.

The chain employs TRBV5-6 and TRBJ1-3; D uncertain. Germline CDR1 SGHDT, CDR2 YYEEEE. The V gene lost 4 bases and the J gene lost 3 bases, with 8 bases spanning the gap. This CDR3 comprises 13 residues. The chain's CDR3 is CASSRLYGNTIYF. The CDR3 DNA reads TGTGCCAGCAGCCGTCTCTATGGAAACACCATATATTTT.

The chain combines TRBV2 with TRBJ1-5; 7 nucleotides match TRBD1. V lost 6 bases to trimming and J lost 4 bases; unmatched junction nucleotides: 9. The CDR3 covers 15 residues. From germline, CDR1 is SNHLY and CDR2 FYNNEI. This chain's CDR3 is CASRATGVGNQPQHF. DNA for the CDR3: TGTGCCAGCAGAGCTACAGGGGTTGGGAATCAGCCCCAGCATTTT.

This chain joins TRBV30 and TRBJ2-7, with 11 bases that match TRBD2. Germline CDR1 reads GTSNPN; CDR2 reads SVGIG (reference sequence). The CDR3 runs 18 residues. V trimming: 1 base; J trimming: 5 bases; junction bases outside the gene matches: 16. The CDR3, as DNA: TGTGCCTGGAGTGAAGGACGACTAGCGGGAAATAGCTGGAACGAGCAGTACTTC. Protein sequence: CAWSEGRLAGNSWNEQYF.

The genes are TRBV28 and TRBJ2-7; possibly TRBD1 for D (6 bases). Deletions cut 8 bases from V and 3 bases from J, with 14 bases between. Germline V gives CDR1 MDHEN, CDR2 SYDVKM. This CDR3 has 13 residues. The CDR3 here is CASCRDTYYEQYF. CDR3 sequence (DNA): TGTGCCAGCTGCCGGGACACTTACTACGAGCAGTACTTC. Supplemented by reference TRBV28 and TRBJ2-7, the full variable domain reads DVKVTQSSRYLVKRTGEKVFLECVQDMDHENMFWYRQDPGLGLRLIYFSYDVKMKEKGDIPEGYSVSREKKERFSLILESASTNQTSMYLCASCRDTYYEQYFGPGTRLTVT.

The chain uses TRBV27 and TRBJ2-3, with D perhaps TRBD2 (5 bases). This CDR3 contains 16 residues. Germline loops: CDR1 MNHEY, CDR2 SMNVEV (reference sequence). The V and J ends lost 5 bases and 2 bases respectively, with 17 bases between them. The DNA of the CDR3 is TGTGCCAGCAGTCCCTCAGGTGGGGAGTTCACAGATACGCAGTATTTT. It translates to CASSPSGGEFTDTQYF.

This chain uses TRBV20-1 with TRBJ2-7; D is unclear. CDR1 is DFQATT and CDR2 is SNEGSKA in the germline V gene (reference sequence). V was shortened by 3 bases and J by 2 bases, with 5 bases between the two germline ends. The CDR3 covers 11 residues. The CDR3 DNA is TGCAGTGCTAGGGCCCCCTACGAGCAGTACTTC. Translating gives CSARAPYEQYF.

In the case of this clone: Other DNA variants within this sample encode the same CDR3. The V call is TRBV4-1, the J call TRBJ1-5; D is uncertain. There are 14 residues in the CDR3. CDR1 is MGHRA, CDR2 YSYEKL, per germline. V lost 4 bases and J lost 2, with 9 bases in between. The CDR3 DNA is TGCGCCAGCAGCCCTCTTCCGGGCAATCAGCCCCAGCATTTT. This sequence encodes CASSPLPGNQPQHF.

This chain joins TRBV7-2 and TRBJ2-7; 9 bases agree with TRBD2. Germline V CDR1 and CDR2: SGHTA, FQGNSA. The J segment lost 0 bases and the V segment lost 4 bases, leaving 10 bases of the junction unmatched. This CDR3 contains 17 residues. CDR3 sequence (DNA): TGTGCCAGCAGCTGGGGGGGCGCGGGAGGGCTCTCCTACGAGCAGTACTTC. As protein: CASSWGGAGGLSYEQYF.

CDR3 sequence: CASSFGGSGNTIYF. In nucleotides, the CDR3 is TGTGCCAGCAGCTTCGGGGGCTCTGGAAACACCATATATTTT. The chain couples TRBV7-2 to TRBJ1-3; the D gene is possibly TRBD1 (5 bases). With 3 bases removed from V and 0 bases from J, the gap between germline ends came to 6 bases. Germline V gives CDR1 SGHTA, CDR2 FQGNSA. The CDR3 is 14 residues long.

This chain uses TRBV5-1 with TRBJ2-1; D is perhaps TRBD2 (6 bases). The CDR3 covers 16 residues. V was trimmed by 7 bases and J by 2 bases, leaving 19 bases between them. Germline CDR1 SGHRS, CDR2 YFSETQ. CDR3 loop: CASGHIAESPYNEQFF. The CDR3 DNA follows: TGCGCCAGCGGCCACATAGCGGAGTCCCCCTACAATGAGCAGTTCTTC.

The chain links TRBV10-2 to TRBJ2-1, with a tentative D call TRBD1 (6 bases). The CDR3 consists of 13 residues. Looked up from germline, CDR1 is WSHSY and CDR2 is SAAADI. The V and J ends lost 10 bases and 4 bases respectively, with 14 bases between them. CDR3 region: CATRGRKYNEQFF. CDR3 DNA: TGCGCCACCAGGGGCAGAAAGTACAATGAGCAGTTCTTC.

The J gene is TRBJ1-1, the V gene TRBV4-1; 7 bases map to TRBD1. Losses at the gene ends were 0 bases for V and 3 bases for J; bases not matched to a gene: 4. The germline V gene has CDR1 MGHRA and CDR2 YSYEKL. CDR3 size: 15 residues. The CDR3 here is CASSQDLQGHTEAFF. As DNA, the CDR3 is TGCGCCAGCAGCCAAGATCTACAGGGGCACACTGAAGCTTTCTTT.

The V gene is TRBV15, the J gene TRBJ1-4; 8 bases match TRBD1. The V and J ends lost 5 bases and 11 bases, in that order; junction bases with no gene match: 19. This CDR3 contains 17 residues. From germline, CDR1 is LNHNV and CDR2 YYDKDF (reference sequence). The CDR3 here is CATSRGQVLARAKKLFF. As DNA, the CDR3 is TGTGCCACCAGCCGGGGACAGGTCTTAGCCCGGGCGAAGAAACTGTTTTTT.

The V call is TRBV20-1, the J call TRBJ2-4; D is ambiguous. CDR1 and CDR2 (germline): DFQATT, SNEGSKA (reference sequence). Trimming stripped 3 bases from V and 0 bases from J, with 12 bases between. This CDR3 is 15 amino acids long. The CDR3 DNA reads as TGCAGTGCTAGTCCGCAGGTTCTAGCCAAAAACATTCAGTACTTC. The encoded protein is CSASPQVLAKNIQYF.

The chain recombines TRBV4-2 with TRBJ2-3; 8 nucleotides align to TRBD2. Germline V gene lookup returns CDR1 LGHNA and CDR2 YNFKEQ. The V gene end was trimmed by 3 bases and the J gene end by 7 bases; junction bases not matched to a gene: 15. The CDR3 runs to 17 residues. The CDR3 spells CASSHLLPGTRSNTQYF. The CDR3 DNA sequence: TGTGCCAGCAGCCATCTTTTACCAGGGACTAGATCGAATACGCAGTATTTT.

The genes are TRBV11-2 and TRBJ2-4; 12 nucleotides match TRBD1. CDR1 is SGHAT and CDR2 is FQNNGV in the germline V gene. Unmatched junction bases numbered 8, after V lost 4 bases and J lost 7 bases. CDR3 length: 16 amino acids. The CDR3, as DNA: TGTGCCAGCAGCTCAAGGGACAGGGGGCGGAGGAACATTCAGTACTTC. Encoded protein: CASSSRDRGRRNIQYF.

J is TRBJ1-1 and V is TRBV2, with 11 bases that match TRBD1. Germline V lookup: CDR1 SNHLY, CDR2 FYNNEI. The CDR3 runs 16 residues. Trimming cost V 6 bases and J 6 bases; bases outside gene matches: 12. The CDR3 DNA reads as TGTGCCAGCAGAAACGGGCCGGGACAGGGGGTCCCTGAAGCTTTCTTT. The encoded protein is CASRNGPGQGVPEAFF.